The 28 T cell receptor beta chains in this list originate from one sample, sequenced in a study of T cells in localized non-small cell lung cancer. TCRdb's copy holds only in-frame clones and misses some; the assay was immunoSEQ multiplex PCR. Of about 1,700 clones in the sample, around 25% were seen once. Source: normal lung tissue next to the tumor, taken before any cancer treatment. The receptors derive from a female donor of 60 years or more with stage II squamous cell lung carcinoma.

The V call is TRBV7-6, the J call TRBJ1-3; no clear D gene. Trimming stripped 3 bases from V and 2 bases from J, with 14 bases between. Germline loops: CDR1 SGHVS, CDR2 FNYEAQ. The CDR3 covers 16 residues. The CDR3 bases are TGTGCCAGCAGCTTGGCCCCTAACGGAGCTGGAAACACCATATATTTT. Protein sequence: CASSLAPNGAGNTIYF.

Details on this clone: The junction departs from the called germline gene at one end, perhaps through a read error. V gene TRBV6-8 combines with J gene TRBJ2-5; no clear D. Germline CDR1 MNHGY, CDR2 SAAAGT. CDR3 length: 13 residues. The CDR3: CAISGDMEETQYF. DNA for the CDR3: TGTGCCATCAGTGGTGACATGGAAGAGACCCAGTACTTC.

This clone turned up a few times. The chain combines TRBV11-3 with TRBJ2-3; D might be TRBD2 (5 bases). CDR1 and CDR2 (germline): SGHNT, YENEEA. With 7 bases removed from V and 3 bases from J, the gap between germline ends came to 17 bases. The CDR3 spans 15 residues. CDR3 sequence reads: CASTPEVARTDTQYF. The CDR3 DNA sequence: TGTGCCAGCACCCCGGAAGTAGCGAGGACAGATACGCAGTATTTT.

This clone was counted between two and nine times. The J gene is TRBJ2-7, the V gene TRBV28; the D gene is possibly TRBD2 (6 bases). CDR1 MDHEN and CDR2 SYDVKM come from the germline V gene. The CDR3 totals 13 residues. Deletions cut 4 bases from V and 10 bases from J, with 17 bases between. The CDR3 loop reads CASSSPPGLDQYF. The CDR3 DNA sequence: TGTGCCAGCAGTTCCCCCCCGGGACTCGACCAGTACTTC.

V usage is TRBV15 and J usage is TRBJ2-7; TRBD2 matches at 14 bases. The CDR3 spans 15 residues. The germline V gene encodes CDR1 LNHNV and CDR2 YYDKDF (reference sequence). Trimming removed 3 bases from V and 2 bases from J; junction bases left unmatched: 0. This CDR3 is CATSRGLAGAYEQYF. For the CDR3, the DNA is TGTGCCACCAGCAGGGGACTAGCGGGAGCCTACGAGCAGTACTTC.

The chain combines TRBV6-8 with TRBJ1-1, with unresolved D. There are 15 residues in the CDR3. The V gene's germline CDR1 is MNHGY and CDR2 SAAAGT. V lost 10 bases and J lost 3, with 21 bases in between. CDR3 loop: CAITASPNQDTEAFF. The CDR3, as DNA: TGTGCCATCACTGCGAGCCCCAACCAGGACACTGAAGCTTTCTTT.

By proportion, this clone is large (0.1 to 1%). J is TRBJ2-7 and V is TRBV9; 13 nucleotides match TRBD2. V trimming: 4 bases; J trimming: 5 bases; junction bases outside the gene matches: 6. CDR3 length: 15 amino acids. Germline values: CDR1 SGDLS, CDR2 YYNGEE. This CDR3 is CASSPGLAGKNEQYF. CDR3 coding DNA: TGTGCCAGCAGCCCGGGACTAGCGGGAAAGAACGAGCAGTACTTC.

This clone has a handful of counts. J is TRBJ2-2 and V is TRBV1; the table's D gene call, TRBD1, was not cross checked with the DNA. TRBV1 is classified as a pseudogene. The CDR3 consists of 17 residues. The CDR3 protein is CASSQDRVGENTGELFF. The CDR3 DNA reads as TGCGCCAGCAGCCAAGATCGGGTAGGGGAGAACACCGGGGAGCTGTTTTTT.

This clone has just a few counts. CDR3 sequence (DNA): TGCAGCGTCCCGAGACAGGGGAACACTGAAGCTTTCTTT. Encoded protein: CSVPRQGNTEAFF. The chain employs TRBV29-1 and TRBJ1-1, with 7 bases identical to TRBD1. Germline V gene data show CDR1 as SQVTM and CDR2 as ANQGSEA. With 6 bases clipped from V and 1 base from J, the junction kept 5 bases outside the gene matches. The CDR3 totals 13 residues.

The rearrangement links TRBV9 to TRBJ2-7; tentative D call: TRBD2 (5 bases). Trimming took 5 bases from V and 6 from J, leaving 18 bases between them. The CDR3 is 14 amino acids. Germline CDR1 reads SGDLS; CDR2 reads YYNGEE. The CDR3 region is CASSSPSRSGEQYF. The CDR3 DNA follows: TGTGCCAGCAGTTCCCCCAGCAGGAGCGGCGAGCAGTACTTC.

The gene calls are TRBV9 and TRBJ2-7; 11 bases line up with TRBD1. Germline V gene data show CDR1 as SGDLS and CDR2 as YYNGEE. Trimming cost V 5 bases and J 3 bases; bases outside gene matches: 7. CDR3 length equals 15 residues. The CDR3 nucleotides are TGTGCCAGCAGTGCAGGACAGGGGGCCAACTACGAGCAGTACTTC. It specifies CASSAGQGANYEQYF. The complete variable domain, with remaining parts taken from reference TRBV9 and TRBJ2-7, reads DSGVTQTPKHLITATGQRVTLRCSPRSGDLSVYWYQQSLDQGLQFLIQYYNGEERAKGNILERFSAQQFPDLHSELNLSSLELGDSALYFCASSAGQGANYEQYFGPGTRLTVT.

This clone has just a few counts. V usage is TRBV11-3 and J usage is TRBJ1-2, with D possibly TRBD1 on 6 matching bases. Germline lookup yields CDR1 SGHNT and CDR2 YENEEA. V dropped 4 bases and J dropped 2 bases, with 14 bases sitting between them. The CDR3 has 15 residues. Here the CDR3 DNA reads TGTGCCAGCAGCTCGTGGCAGACAGGCAACTATGGCTACACCTTC. It codes for CASSSWQTGNYGYTF.

The V and J genes are TRBV5-1 and TRBJ1-6; D is possibly TRBD1 (5 bases). Trimming removed 0 bases at V and 5 bases at J, with 9 bases between. This CDR3 contains 15 residues. Looked up from germline, CDR1 is SGHRS and CDR2 is YFSETQ. CDR3 sequence reads: CASSLGRDNNSPLHF. The CDR3 region has the DNA TGCGCCAGCAGCTTGGGCAGGGATAATAATTCACCCCTCCACTTT.

The genes are TRBV9 and TRBJ1-1, with unresolved D. Germline CDR1 reads SGDLS; CDR2 reads YYNGEE. Trimming cost V 4 bases and J 1 base, with 14 bases left between them. This CDR3 spans 15 amino acids. The DNA of the CDR3 is TGTGCCAGCAGCCCTGGGGTGGGATCGAACACTGAAGCTTTCTTT. Translating gives CASSPGVGSNTEAFF.

The chain is built from TRBV30 and TRBJ1-3; 7 bases line up with TRBD1. Unmatched junction bases numbered 6, after V lost 0 bases and J lost 4 bases. Germline CDR1 is GTSNPN and CDR2 is SVGIG (reference sequence). CDR3 size: 15 residues. CDR3 sequence: CAWSVQAGGGNTIYF. CDR3 DNA sequence: TGTGCCTGGAGTGTCCAGGCAGGGGGAGGAAACACCATATATTTT.

This chain links TRBV29-1 with TRBJ2-3, with 10 bases fitting TRBD2. The CDR3 has 13 amino acids. Germline values: CDR1 SQVTM, CDR2 ANQGSEA. V dropped 8 bases and J dropped 7; count of bases not matched to a gene: 9. CDR3: CSLLAGVTYTQYF. CDR3 nucleotide sequence: TGCAGCCTCCTAGCGGGAGTAACATATACGCAGTATTTT.

The chain couples TRBV19 to TRBJ1-2; no firm D call. V was shortened by 4 bases and J by 3 bases, with 12 bases between the two germline ends. This CDR3 region has 14 residues. The germline CDR1 and CDR2 sequences are LNHDA and SQIVND (reference sequence). CDR3 bases: TGTGCCAGTAGTACCCTTGACGGTGACTATGGCTACACCTTC. As protein: CASSTLDGDYGYTF.

This clone ranks as medium-sized. The chain recombines TRBV11-3 with TRBJ2-5; D is unclear. Trimming took off 3 bases at V and 3 bases at J, with 11 bases between the two ends. Germline assignment: CDR1 SGHNT and CDR2 YENEEA. The CDR3 length is 14 residues. CDR3 in DNA: TGTGCCAGCAGCTTGAGTGATCGGGAAGAGACCCAGTACTTC. This gives the protein CASSLSDREETQYF.

This clone is labeled as medium-sized. This chain joins TRBV11-3 and TRBJ1-1; 8 bases agree with TRBD1. J was trimmed by 0 bases and V by 4 bases; bases with no gene match: 4. The length of the CDR3 is 15 residues. In germline, CDR1 is SGHNT, CDR2 YENEEA. DNA for the CDR3: TGTGCCAGCAGCTCGACAGGGGTGGTGAACACTGAAGCTTTCTTT. It specifies CASSSTGVVNTEAFF.

In the case of this clone: One end of the junction is discordant with germline, which a read error may explain. The chain carries TRBV19 and TRBJ1-6, with a tentative D call TRBD1 (5 bases). Germline CDR1 LNHDA, CDR2 SQIVND (reference sequence). The CDR3 covers 13 residues. The CDR3 protein is CASSSTGTFTRNF. CDR3 coding DNA: TGTGCCAGTAGTTCCACCGGGACCTTCACTCGGAACTTT.

By frequency in the sample, this clone is medium-sized. The rearrangement joins TRBV6-8 to TRBJ1-2; possibly TRBD1 for D (5 bases). Trimming removed 4 bases from V and 8 bases from J, with 11 bases in between. Germline V gene sequence: CDR1 MNHGY, CDR2 SAAAGT. The CDR3 covers 12 residues. CDR3 nucleotides: TGTGCCAGCAGTTTCGGTGGGGACGGCTACACCTTC. Protein product: CASSFGGDGYTF.

This clone qualifies as medium-sized. This chain connects TRBV11-3 to TRBJ1-4; 8 bases line up with TRBD1. V lost 1 base and J lost 9; bases outside the gene matches: 7. Germline-derived CDR1 and CDR2 are SGHNT and YENEEA. The CDR3 has 15 residues. The CDR3 nucleotides read TGTGCCAGCAGCTTAGGACCGGACAGGGCGAAAAAACTGTTTTTT. It codes for CASSLGPDRAKKLFF.

The table lists this clone with a few counts. V gene TRBV11-3 combines with J gene TRBJ1-1; D is unclear. Germline V gives CDR1 SGHNT, CDR2 YENEEA. Trimming took off 7 bases at V and 4 bases at J, with 19 bases between the two ends. CDR3 length: 15 amino acids. The CDR3 sequence is CASISDPGVGTEAFF. The CDR3 DNA follows: TGTGCCAGCATCTCTGACCCAGGAGTCGGCACTGAAGCTTTCTTT.

Only one count was recorded for this clone. The chain joins TRBV14 to TRBJ2-3; D possibly matches TRBD1 or TRBD2 (5 bases each). Trimming pared 2 bases from V and 0 bases from J, leaving 9 bases between. The germline CDR1 and CDR2 sequences are SGHDN and FVKESK. This CDR3 contains 15 residues. The CDR3 sequence: CASSQYGASTDTQYF. CDR3 nucleotide sequence: TGTGCCAGCAGCCAATACGGGGCTAGCACAGATACGCAGTATTTT.

The table lists this clone with a few counts. The genes are TRBV10-3 and TRBJ2-7; D is undetermined. Between the trimmed V and J ends, which lost 2 bases and 3 bases, there was a span of 8 bases. Per the germline V gene, CDR1 is ENHRY and CDR2 is SYGVKD. CDR3 length: 13 amino acids. DNA of the CDR3: TGTGCCATCAGTGAGCACATGATCTACGAGCAGTACTTC. It codes for CAISEHMIYEQYF.

This clone rates as large. The chain recombines TRBV9 with TRBJ2-5, with D perhaps given as TRBD1 or TRBD2 (5 bases each). Trimming shortened V by 7 bases and J by 4 bases, and 14 bases separated the two germline ends. This CDR3 region has 13 residues. CDR1 SGDLS and CDR2 YYNGEE come from the germline V gene. In DNA form, the CDR3 reads TGTGCCAGCTCCCAGGGACGTGGAGAGACCCAGTACTTC. Translated, it gives CASSQGRGETQYF.

The chain combines TRBV9 with TRBJ2-1; D gene unclear. The CDR3 totals 13 residues. The ends were cut back, 1 base at V and 7 bases at J, with 9 bases in the middle. Germline CDR1 is SGDLS and CDR2 is YYNGEE. The CDR3 sequence: CASSVIPSNEQFF. CDR3 nucleotide sequence: TGTGCCAGCAGCGTAATCCCGAGTAATGAGCAGTTCTTC.

The V call is TRBV7-8, the J call TRBJ1-4, with D maybe TRBD1 (6 bases). Trimming took off 1 base at V and 10 bases at J, with 10 bases between the two ends. The germline V gene encodes CDR1 SGHVS and CDR2 FQNEAQ. This CDR3 has 13 residues. The CDR3 here is CASSLDRVAKLFF. CDR3 DNA sequence: TGTGCCAGCAGCTTAGACAGGGTAGCAAAACTGTTTTTT.